The 10 T cell receptor beta chains in this list originate from one sample, sequenced in a study of blood T cell repertoires in COVID-19. Generated by immunoSEQ multiplex PCR, the TCRdb table keeps only in-frame clones and is missing some. The sample holds about 280,000 clones, 85% to 90% seen once. Sequencing was carried out using PBMCs or T cells enriched from blood (not recorded which). Receptor source: a woman in her sixties or seventies who had recovered from COVID-19.

The V gene is TRBV7-8, the J gene TRBJ2-2; the match to TRBD2 covers 8 bases. This CDR3 has 16 residues. Germline CDR1 and CDR2: SGHVS and FQNEAQ. The J segment lost 0 bases and the V segment lost 5 bases, leaving 5 bases of the junction unmatched. The CDR3 sequence: CASSIWTSTNTGELFF. The CDR3 region has the DNA TGTGCCAGCAGCATATGGACTAGCACGAACACCGGGGAGCTGTTTTTT. The variable domain in full, completed from reference TRBV7-8 and TRBJ2-2, reads GAGVSQSPRYKVAKRGQDVALRCDPISGHVSLFWYQQALGQGPEFLTYFQNEAQLDKSGLPSDRFFAERPEGSVSTLKIQRTQQEDSAVYLCASSIWTSTNTGELFFGEGSRLTVL.

The chain uses TRBV30 and TRBJ2-2, with a tentative D call TRBD1 (5 bases). CDR3 size: 14 residues. V was pared by 4 bases and J by 2 bases, with 11 bases between. CDR1 GTSNPN and CDR2 SVGIG come from the germline V gene (reference sequence). The CDR3 DNA is TGTGCCTGGATTGGGGCGGTTAACACCGGGGAGCTGTTTTTT. It is translated as CAWIGAVNTGELFF.

The rearrangement uses TRBV12-5 and TRBJ1-1; D not certain. From germline, CDR1 is LGHNT and CDR2 FRNRAP. The CDR3 has 12 residues. Trimming removed 4 bases from V and 3 bases from J, with 6 bases in between. The CDR3 DNA sequence: TGTGCTAGTGGTTGGGAGGACACTGAAGCTTTCTTT. It codes for CASGWEDTEAFF.

CDR3: CASREAGGSYNEQFF. For the CDR3, the DNA is TGTGCCAGCAGGGAAGCGGGGGGGTCTTACAATGAGCAGTTCTTC. The chain joins TRBV3-1 (or the pseudogene TRBV3-2) to TRBJ2-1, with 10 bases identical to TRBD2. V shed 6 bases and J 4 bases; nucleotides not matched to a gene: 6. Germline assignment: CDR1 LGHDT and CDR2 YNNKEL (reference sequence). This CDR3 comprises 15 residues.

The V and J genes are TRBV5-1 and TRBJ2-3, with D possibly TRBD2 on 6 matching bases. The germline V gene encodes CDR1 SGHRS and CDR2 YFSETQ. V was shortened by 0 bases and J by 6 bases, with 20 bases between the two germline ends. The CDR3 spans 17 residues. The CDR3 DNA follows: TGCGCCAGCAGCTTGGCCCGGGACTTGCGTCCCGGGGATACGCAGTATTTT. This codes for CASSLARDLRPGDTQYF.

The V and J genes are TRBV10-3 and TRBJ2-5; tentatively, D is TRBD1 (6 bases). CDR3 length: 13 amino acids. V was trimmed by 6 bases and J by 1 base, leaving 9 bases between them. The V gene's germline CDR1 is ENHRY and CDR2 SYGVKD. The CDR3 sequence: CAISLTGQETQYF. In DNA, the CDR3 is TGTGCCATCAGCCTGACAGGCCAAGAGACCCAGTACTTC.

The chain carries TRBV5-4 and TRBJ2-7, with D perhaps TRBD1 (5 bases). This CDR3 has 15 residues. Trimming pared 2 bases from V and 0 bases from J, leaving 12 bases between. CDR1 and CDR2 (germline): SGHNT, YYREEE (reference sequence). The chain's CDR3 is CASSLGVDPSYEQYF. The CDR3 nucleotides are TGTGCCAGCAGCTTAGGGGTGGACCCCTCCTACGAGCAGTACTTC.

The chain is built from TRBV18 and TRBJ1-4; D unresolved. This CDR3 spans 15 amino acids. Trimming cost V 6 bases and J 0 bases, with 11 bases left between them. Germline CDR1 is KGHSH and CDR2 is LQKENI. CDR3 loop: CASSRSPPTNEKLFF. Here the CDR3 DNA reads TGTGCCAGCTCCCGGAGCCCTCCAACTAATGAAAAACTGTTTTTT.

This rearrangement joins TRBV9 to TRBJ1-1; D call uncertain. CDR3 length equals 13 residues. Germline V gene lookup returns CDR1 SGDLS and CDR2 YYNGEE. The V gene lost 4 bases and the J gene lost 0 bases, with 7 bases spanning the gap. In DNA form, the CDR3 reads TGTGCCAGCAGCCCTCACATGAACACTGAAGCTTTCTTT. This translates into CASSPHMNTEAFF.

This sequence joins TRBV25-1 and TRBJ2-2; D is undetermined. The CDR3 runs to 14 residues. V was cut by 1 base and J by 0 bases, with 3 bases left in between. Germline values: CDR1 MGHDK, CDR2 SYGVNS. CDR3 amino acids: CASSELANTGELFF. As DNA, the CDR3 is TGTGCCAGCAGTGAATTAGCGAACACCGGGGAGCTGTTTTTT.